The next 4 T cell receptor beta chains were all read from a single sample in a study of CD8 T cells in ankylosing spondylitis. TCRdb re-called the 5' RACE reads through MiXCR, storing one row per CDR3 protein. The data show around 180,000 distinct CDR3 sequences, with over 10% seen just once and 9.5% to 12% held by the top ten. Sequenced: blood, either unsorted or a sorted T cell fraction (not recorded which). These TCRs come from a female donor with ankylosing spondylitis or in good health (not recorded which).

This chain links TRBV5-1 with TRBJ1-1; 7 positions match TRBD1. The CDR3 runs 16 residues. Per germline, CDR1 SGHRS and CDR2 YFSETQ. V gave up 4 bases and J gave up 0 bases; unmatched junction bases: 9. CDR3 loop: CASSLVPGGMNTEAFF. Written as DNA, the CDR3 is TGCGCCAGCAGCCTAGTGCCAGGGGGGATGAACACTGAAGCTTTCTTT.

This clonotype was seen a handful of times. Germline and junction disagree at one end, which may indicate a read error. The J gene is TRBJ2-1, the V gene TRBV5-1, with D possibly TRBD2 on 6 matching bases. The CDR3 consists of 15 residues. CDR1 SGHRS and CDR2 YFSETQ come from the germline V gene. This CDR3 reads CASTPRAGSSNEQFF. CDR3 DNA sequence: TGCGCCAGCACCCCTCGGGCGGGATCCTCCAATGAGCAGTTCTTC.

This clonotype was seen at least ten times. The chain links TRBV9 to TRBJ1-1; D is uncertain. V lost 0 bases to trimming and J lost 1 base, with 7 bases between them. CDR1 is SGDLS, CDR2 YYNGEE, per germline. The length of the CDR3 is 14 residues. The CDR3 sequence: CASSVGQSNTEAFF. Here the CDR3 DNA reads TGTGCCAGCAGCGTAGGTCAGTCGAACACTGAAGCTTTCTTT.

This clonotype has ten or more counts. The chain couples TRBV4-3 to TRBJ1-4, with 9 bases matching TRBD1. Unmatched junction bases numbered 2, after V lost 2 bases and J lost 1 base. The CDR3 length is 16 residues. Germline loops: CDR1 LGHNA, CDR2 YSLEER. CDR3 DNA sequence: TGCGCCAGCAGCCAAACAGGGGGCTTAACTAATGAAAAACTGTTTTTT. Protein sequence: CASSQTGGLTNEKLFF.